The 21 T cell receptor beta chains in this list originate from one sample, sequenced in a study of T-cell reconstitution after alpha-beta-depleted transplantation in children. The authors prepared the TCRbeta library with unique molecular identifiers. TCRdb ran MiXCR on the PCR reads and lists one entry per CDR3 protein. The sample carries roughly 100,000 distinct CDR3 sequences, roughly 7.6% recorded once. Sequenced here: PBMCs, sampled before TCRalphabeta/CD19-depleted stem cell transplant. The receptors come from a boy younger than 10 with acute lymphoblastic leukemia, due to receive a stem cell transplant.

This clonotype has a count of ten or more. Written as DNA, the CDR3 is TGTGCCAGCGACACAGGGGATGGAGGGGAAGAGACCCAGTACTTC. This translates into CASDTGDGGEETQYF. This rearrangement joins TRBV12-3 or TRBV12-4 to TRBJ2-5, with D perhaps matching TRBD1 (7 bases). There are 15 residues in the CDR3. V dropped 8 bases and J dropped 3 bases, with 19 bases sitting between them.

Only a few counts were recorded for this clonotype. The chain recombines TRBV6-1 with TRBJ1-5, with D possibly TRBD1 on 6 matching bases. The CDR3 length is 14 residues. With 3 bases removed from V and 4 bases from J, the gap between germline ends came to 10 bases. CDR1 is MNHNS and CDR2 is SASEGT in the germline V gene. The CDR3 DNA reads as TGTGCCAGCAGTGAGACGCAGGGGAATCAGCCCCAGCATTTT. It codes for CASSETQGNQPQHF.

The table lists this clonotype with many counts. The genes are TRBV5-1 and TRBJ1-1; 10 bases agree with TRBD1. The CDR3 loop spans 16 amino acids. After removal of 4 bases from V and 0 bases from J, the junction contained 6 bases not matched to a gene. Germline assignment: CDR1 SGHRS and CDR2 YFSETQ. CDR3 nucleotides: TGCGCCAGCAGCCCGCGACAGGGGGCTATGAACACTGAAGCTTTCTTT. Translation gives CASSPRQGAMNTEAFF. Full variable domain (missing parts from reference TRBV5-1 and TRBJ1-1): KAGVTQTPRYLIKTRGQQVTLSCSPISGHRSVSWYQQTPGQGLQFLFEYFSETQRNKGNFPGRFSGRQFSNSRSEMNVSTLELGDSALYLCASSPRQGAMNTEAFFGQGTRLTVV.

This clonotype was counted at least ten times. The chain combines TRBV7-2 with TRBJ2-5; TRBD2 matches at 10 bases. J lost 2 bases, V lost 1 base, and 4 bases had no gene match. This CDR3 is built from 16 residues. The germline V gene has CDR1 SGHTA and CDR2 FQGNSA. The CDR3 loop is CASSLVSGGPQETQYF. CDR3 nucleotide sequence: TGTGCCAGCAGCTTAGTTAGCGGGGGGCCGCAAGAGACCCAGTACTTC.

The sample holds many counts of this clonotype. The chain carries TRBV6-5 and TRBJ2-6; weak D call: TRBD1 (6 bases). V lost 6 bases and J lost 2, with 14 bases in between. Germline values: CDR1 MNHEY, CDR2 SVGAGI. This CDR3 comprises 16 residues. In nucleotides, the CDR3 is TGTGCCAGCAGCTCATACAGGGACCCTGGGGCCAACGTCCTGACTTTC. Translating gives CASSSYRDPGANVLTF.

This clonotype was detected many times. The chain combines TRBV6-4 with TRBJ1-1, with unresolved D. The CDR3 extends over 13 amino acids. Trimming left V 0 bases short and J 1 base short, with 3 bases between. Germline loops: CDR1 MRHNA, CDR2 SNTAGT. The CDR3 spells CASSDSQNTEAFF. CDR3 bases: TGTGCCAGCAGTGACTCGCAGAACACTGAAGCTTTCTTT.

This clonotype appeared a few times. The V gene is TRBV20-1, the J gene TRBJ1-1; D gene unclear. Trimming pared 4 bases from V and 8 bases from J, leaving 11 bases between. Germline V gene lookup returns CDR1 DFQATT and CDR2 SNEGSKA (reference sequence). The CDR3 spans 11 residues. The CDR3 sequence: CSAKVSIEAFF. The CDR3 nucleotides read TGCAGTGCTAAGGTCTCTATAGAAGCTTTCTTT.

V gene TRBV4-3 combines with J gene TRBJ1-1, with 9 bases matching TRBD1. Trimming removed 6 bases from V and 4 bases from J; junction bases left unmatched: 6. The length of the CDR3 is 14 residues. Germline assignment: CDR1 LGHNA and CDR2 YSLEER. CDR3 DNA sequence: TGCGCCAGCAGTACAGGGGGCTGGGGCACTGAAGCTTTCTTT. Translating gives CASSTGGWGTEAFF.

The rearrangement uses TRBV4-3 and TRBJ2-3; D gene uncertain. Germline V gene lookup returns CDR1 LGHNA and CDR2 YSLEER. The CDR3 runs 16 residues. V lost 8 bases and J 4 bases, leaving 22 bases between the germline ends. The CDR3 region has the DNA TGCGCCAGCCAAGAGTCGGCAACGGGTCTGCCAGATACGCAGTATTTT. Protein sequence: CASQESATGLPDTQYF.

The rearrangement links TRBV4-2 to TRBJ2-2; 13 positions match TRBD2. The CDR3 consists of 16 residues. V was clipped by 3 bases and J by 5 bases; unmatched bases: 3. Germline V CDR1 and CDR2: LGHNA, YNFKEQ. The CDR3, as DNA: TGTGCCAGCAGCCACGGACTAGCGGGGGAAACCGGGGAGCTGTTTTTT. Amino acids: CASSHGLAGETGELFF.

This clonotype was observed many times. The rearrangement links TRBV11-2 to TRBJ2-3; D is uncertain. CDR1 and CDR2 (germline): SGHAT, FQNNGV. The V gene lost 4 bases and the J gene lost 0 bases, with 2 bases spanning the gap. This CDR3 contains 12 residues. The CDR3 nucleotides read TGTGCCAGCAGCTCTAGCACAGATACGCAGTATTTT. Translated, it gives CASSSSTDTQYF.

This clonotype was detected many times. V gene TRBV7-2 combines with J gene TRBJ1-3; no definite D call. The V end lost 0 bases, the J end lost 1 base, and 7 bases lay between the germline ends. The CDR3 length is 15 residues. Germline V gene lookup returns CDR1 SGHTA and CDR2 FQGNSA. CDR3 bases: TGTGCCAGCAGCTTAGCTTATTGGTCTGGAAACACCATATATTTT. Amino acid sequence: CASSLAYWSGNTIYF. Looking up the rest from reference TRBV7-2 and TRBJ1-3 gives the full variable domain: GAGVSQSPSNKVTEKGKDVELRCDPISGHTALYWYRQSLGQGLEFLIYFQGNSAPDKSGLPSDRFSAERTGGSVSTLTIQRTQQEDSAVYLCASSLAYWSGNTIYFGEGSWLTVV.

Ten or more counts support this clonotype. CDR3 coding DNA: TGCAGCGTTGAAGGGAGTGGTTCAGGAGCGGCCGGGGTTGATACGCAGTATTTT. Translation: CSVEGSGSGAAGVDTQYF. The J gene is TRBJ2-3, the V gene TRBV29-1; tentative D call: TRBD2 (5 bases). The V end lost 1 base, the J end lost 6 bases, and 26 bases lay between the germline ends. CDR3 length equals 18 residues. Germline values: CDR1 SQVTM, CDR2 ANQGSEA.

The chain employs TRBV10-3 and TRBJ2-1; possibly TRBD1 for D (5 bases). The CDR3 is 12 residues long. Deletions cut 4 bases from V and 4 bases from J, with 5 bases between. Germline CDR1 is ENHRY and CDR2 is SYGVKD. CDR3 sequence (DNA): TGTGCCATCAGTGGACAGTACAATGAGCAGTTCTTC. Amino acid sequence: CAISGQYNEQFF.

This chain connects TRBV18 to TRBJ2-7; possibly TRBD2 for D (5 bases). Trimming cost V 3 bases and J 4 bases, with 16 bases left between them. The germline V gene has CDR1 KGHSH and CDR2 LQKENI. The CDR3 runs 15 residues. The CDR3 protein is CASSPYGPGGYEQYF. The CDR3, as DNA: TGTGCCAGCTCACCCTATGGGCCCGGAGGATACGAGCAGTACTTC.

This clonotype was seen at least ten times. The chain recombines TRBV5-1 with TRBJ2-5; TRBD2 matches 9 bases. The CDR3 has 15 amino acids. With V trimmed by 4 bases and J by 4 bases, 8 bases remained unmatched. From germline, CDR1 is SGHRS and CDR2 YFSETQ. The CDR3 here is CASSQDPGLAETQYF. In nucleotides, the CDR3 is TGCGCCAGCAGCCAGGATCCGGGACTAGCAGAGACCCAGTACTTC.

The genes are TRBV4-3 and TRBJ1-2; D is ambiguous. Trimming left V 1 base short and J 2 bases short, with 11 bases between. CDR1 and CDR2 (germline): LGHNA, YSLEER. The CDR3 covers 15 residues. The CDR3 region is CASSQVSDLNYGYTF. The CDR3 nucleotides are TGCGCCAGCAGCCAAGTTTCGGATCTGAACTATGGCTACACCTTC.

This clonotype was found many times. V gene TRBV29-1 combines with J gene TRBJ2-3, with D perhaps being TRBD1 or TRBD2 (5 bases each). V gave up 3 bases and J gave up 8 bases, with 12 bases separating them. The V gene's germline CDR1 is SQVTM and CDR2 ANQGSEA. CDR3 length: 12 residues. In DNA, the CDR3 is TGCAGCGTTGACGGGAACGGGGCTACGCAGTATTTT. Encoded protein: CSVDGNGATQYF.

The V and J genes are TRBV29-1 and TRBJ2-5; TRBD2 aligns across 11 bases. The CDR3 length is 14 residues. CDR1 is SQVTM, CDR2 ANQGSEA, per germline. V was pared by 6 bases and J by 4 bases, with 7 bases of the junction left unmatched. The CDR3 region has the DNA TGCAGCGTGATTAGCGGGGGGGCTGGAGAGACCCAGTACTTC. It specifies CSVISGGAGETQYF.

This clonotype was found many times. The chain recombines TRBV5-5 with TRBJ1-6; D is possibly TRBD1 (6 bases). The CDR3 extends over 15 amino acids. The germline V gene has CDR1 SGHKS and CDR2 YYEKEE (reference sequence). V was clipped by 0 bases and J by 3 bases, with 7 bases between them. The CDR3 here is CASSLAGVYNSPLHF. The CDR3 DNA reads TGTGCCAGCAGCTTGGCAGGGGTCTATAATTCACCCCTCCACTTT.

The V call is TRBV7-9, the J call TRBJ1-4; a possible D gene is TRBD1 (5 bases). The length of the CDR3 is 13 residues. The germline V and J ends were trimmed by 5 bases and 12 bases, with 16 bases remaining between them. CDR1 and CDR2 (germline): SEHNR, FQNEAQ (reference sequence). The CDR3 is CASSPGGVTELFF. In nucleotides, the CDR3 is TGTGCCAGCAGCCCGGGGGGGGTTACCGAACTGTTTTTT.